This is a list of T cell receptor beta chains from one sample in a study of technical replicates of blood from a few donors. Data came from immunoSEQ multiplex PCR; TCRdb stores just in-frame clones and leaves some out. The table lists 70,000 to 85,000 clones, around 92% of them singletons. Sequencing used T cells isolated from PBMCs. These receptors were taken from a human donor in good health. Both conserved end residues are part of each CDR3. The D gene is left open where the match is weak. Clone size is shown for a subset of rows, as once, few, many or a class of expanded clone.

size	J	V	D	CDR3	DNA
.	TRBJ2-7	TRBV30	.	CAWSTGGARAYF	TGTGCCTGGAGTACGGGCGGGGCCAGGGCGTACTTC
.	TRBJ2-4	TRBV30	.	CAWSPLITSGDIQYF	TGTGCCTGGAGCCCTCTGATAACCTCGGGGGACATTCAGTACTTC
.	TRBJ2-2	TRBV9	TRBD1	CASSVAPQGMSTGELFF	TGTGCCAGCAGCGTAGCCCCACAGGGGATGAGCACCGGGGAGCTGTTTTTT
.	TRBJ2-2	TRBV6-5	TRBD1	CASRVTGRTGELFF	TGTGCCAGCAGGGTGACAGGGCGGACCGGGGAGCTGTTTTTT
.	TRBJ2-7	TRBV10-3	.	CAIRHTGTEQYF	TGTGCCATCAGACATACAGGGACCGAGCAGTACTTC
.	TRBJ1-1	TRBV11-3	TRBD1	CASSLDRNGTGPVLFF	TGTGCCAGCAGCTTAGATAGGAACGGGACAGGCCCAGTGCTTTTCTTT
once	TRBJ1-5	TRBV27	.	CATKTVGDYSNQPQHF	TGTGCCACCAAGACAGTTGGGGATTATAGCAATCAGCCCCAGCATTTT
.	TRBJ1-2	TRBV4-1	.	CASSQESNYYGYTF	TGCGCCAGCAGCCAAGAATCCAACTACTATGGCTACACCTTC
few	TRBJ2-5	TRBV7-9	TRBD1	CASSGTAQETQYF	TGTGCCAGCAGCGGGACAGCCCAAGAGACCCAGTACTTC
.	TRBJ2-7	TRBV28	.	CASSFALYSYEQYF	TGTGCCAGCAGTTTTGCGTTATACTCCTACGAGCAGTACTTC
.	TRBJ1-2	TRBV19	.	CASSRRANYGYTF	TGTGCCAGTAGCCGACGGGCTAACTATGGCTACACCTTC
.	TRBJ2-7	TRBV25-1	.	CARVAGYGSEQYF	TGTGCCAGAGTGGCAGGGTACGGATCCGAGCAGTACTTC
.	TRBJ1-6	TRBV6-4	TRBD1	CASKGQGSGSPLHF	TGTGCCAGCAAAGGACAGGGGTCCGGTTCACCCCTCCACTTT
.	TRBJ2-7	TRBV2	TRBD2	CASGTLGGGSYEQYF	TGTGCCAGCGGCACGTTGGGGGGGGGTTCCTACGAGCAGTACTTC
.	TRBJ1-2	TRBV5-4	.	CASSLSGTRSYGYTF	TGTGCCAGCAGCTTATCCGGGACACGCTCTTATGGCTACACCTTC
.	TRBJ1-2	TRBV9	.	CASSATGFGYTF	TGTGCCAGCAGCGCCACAGGGTTTGGCTACACCTTC
once	TRBJ1-6	TRBV19	.	CATATGGYSPLHF	TGTGCCACTGCGACAGGCGGTTATTCACCCCTCCACTTT
.	TRBJ2-5	TRBV11-3	.	CASSLSFGPGETQYF	TGTGCCAGCAGCTTAAGTTTCGGCCCCGGGGAGACCCAGTACTTC
.	TRBJ2-3	TRBV7-8	.	CASSLGPLAAPTDTQYF	TGTGCCAGCAGCTTAGGACCTTTAGCTGCCCCCACAGATACGCAGTATTTT
.	TRBJ2-3	TRBV29-1	.	CSVEGGEDTDTQYF	TGCAGCGTTGAAGGGGGCGAGGACACAGATACGCAGTATTTT
.	TRBJ1-5	TRBV2	.	CASTMTDQPQHF	TGTGCCAGCACCATGACAGACCAGCCCCAGCATTTT
.	TRBJ1-2	TRBV11-1	TRBD1	CASSSTGGNYGYTF	TGTGCCAGCAGCTCCACAGGGGGCAACTATGGCTACACCTTC
.	TRBJ2-1	TRBV5-1	.	CASSLVDSSNEQFF	TGCGCCAGCAGCTTGGTCGACAGCTCCAATGAGCAGTTCTTC
.	TRBJ2-6	TRBV25-1	TRBD1	CASGLQGATPGANVLTF	TGTGCCAGCGGCTTACAGGGGGCGACCCCTGGGGCCAACGTCCTGACTTTC
.	TRBJ2-1	TRBV12-5	.	CASGLVRAGPDNEQFF	TGTGCTAGTGGTTTGGTACGGGCAGGGCCGGACAATGAGCAGTTCTTC
.	TRBJ2-3	TRBV6-1	.	CASSDLTGTDTQYF	TGTGCCAGCAGTGACTTGACGGGGACAGATACGCAGTATTTT
.	TRBJ2-7	TRBV7-2	TRBD2	CASSLVLAGGPKDEQYF	TGTGCCAGCAGCTTGGTGCTAGCGGGAGGGCCGAAGGACGAGCAGTACTTC
once	TRBJ2-2	TRBV10-2	TRBD1	CASRQTGGTGELFF	TGCGCCAGCAGACAAACAGGGGGAACCGGGGAGCTGTTTTTT
.	TRBJ1-1	TRBV18	.	CASSPPSQRRTEAFF	TGTGCCAGCTCACCACCGTCGCAAAGGAGAACTGAAGCTTTCTTT
.	TRBJ2-1	TRBV11-3	TRBD1	CASSSRDREDNEQFF	TGTGCCAGCAGCTCCCGGGACAGGGAAGACAATGAGCAGTTCTTC
.	TRBJ2-1	TRBV9	TRBD2	CASSPGLANIYNEQFF	TGTGCCAGCAGCCCCGGACTAGCGAACATATACAATGAGCAGTTCTTC
.	TRBJ2-7	TRBV7-9	.	CASSSRDPDIGGIYEQYF	TGTGCCAGCAGCTCGCGGGACCCAGACATTGGGGGGATCTACGAGCAGTACTTC
.	TRBJ1-4	TRBV4-1	.	CASSRVLSELFF	TGCGCCAGCAGCCGAGTATTGTCGGAACTGTTTTTT
few	TRBJ1-5	TRBV5-1	TRBD1	CASSHGTGNQPQHF	TGCGCCAGCAGCCATGGGACAGGGAATCAGCCCCAGCATTTT
.	TRBJ2-3	TRBV2	TRBD1	CASMTAGTGESTDTQYF	TGTGCCAGCATGACCGCTGGGACAGGGGAAAGCACAGATACGCAGTATTTT
.	TRBJ1-1	TRBV4-1	TRBD1	CASSQRDSSATEAFF	TGCGCCAGCAGCCAAAGGGACAGTAGTGCCACTGAAGCTTTCTTT
.	TRBJ2-7	TRBV6-5	TRBD2	CASRAGGGHEQYF	TGTGCCAGCAGAGCGGGGGGGGGCCACGAGCAGTACTTC
.	TRBJ2-7	TRBV28	TRBD2	CASIGRDRRYEQYF	TGTGCCAGCATAGGGAGGGACCGAAGATACGAGCAGTACTTC
.	TRBJ2-3	TRBV5-1	.	CASSLVGTDTQYF	TGCGCCAGCAGCTTGGTCGGCACAGATACGCAGTATTTT
.	TRBJ2-2	TRBV11-2	TRBD2	CASSLRTSWDTGELFF	TGTGCCAGCAGCTTGAGGACTAGCTGGGACACCGGGGAGCTGTTTTTT
.	TRBJ2-3	TRBV5-4	TRBD2	CASSLAVRTRLTDTQYF	TGTGCCAGCAGCTTGGCTGTAAGGACTAGGTTAACAGATACGCAGTATTTT
.	TRBJ1-5	TRBV6-5	TRBD1	CASRTGGSNQPQHF	TGTGCCAGCAGGACAGGGGGGAGCAATCAGCCCCAGCATTTT
.	TRBJ2-3	TRBV28	.	CASRPPEGLTDTQYF	TGTGCCAGCAGGCCCCCGGAGGGCCTCACAGATACGCAGTATTTT
.	TRBJ1-3	TRBV14	.	CASSQEGAGPGNTIYF	TGTGCCAGCAGCCAAGAAGGGGCAGGTCCTGGAAACACCATATATTTT
.	TRBJ2-7	TRBV6-5	TRBD1	CASSLTGVRGSEQYF	TGTGCCAGCAGTTTGACAGGGGTCAGGGGCAGCGAGCAGTACTTC
.	TRBJ1-6	TRBV27	.	CASSPQGYNSPLHF	TGTGCCAGCAGTCCGCAGGGGTATAATTCACCCCTCCACTTT
.	TRBJ2-7	TRBV5-1	TRBD2	CASSVTSGTVSEQYF	TGCGCCAGCAGCGTGACTAGCGGGACAGTGAGCGAGCAGTACTTC
.	TRBJ2-7	TRBV6-5	.	CASSWGESYEQYF	TGTGCCAGCAGCTGGGGGGAGTCCTACGAGCAGTACTTC
.	TRBJ2-2	TRBV19	.	CASSTGLITGELFF	TGTGCCAGTAGTACGGGACTGATCACCGGGGAGCTGTTTTTT
.	TRBJ2-5	TRBV27	TRBD1	CASSGWTGGGETQYF	TGTGCCAGCAGTGGATGGACAGGGGGCGGGGAGACCCAGTACTTC
.	TRBJ1-4	TRBV4-1	.	CASSQGPREKLFF	TGCGCCAGCAGCCAGGGGCCGCGCGAAAAACTGTTTTTT
.	TRBJ2-1	TRBV10-3	TRBD1	CAISRQGAAYNEQFF	TGTGCCATTTCCCGACAGGGGGCTGCCTACAATGAGCAGTTCTTC
.	TRBJ2-7	TRBV11-3	.	CASSLASGGSEQYF	TGTGCCAGCAGCTTAGCATCTGGGGGGAGCGAGCAGTACTTC
once	TRBJ1-1	TRBV6-5	.	CATRGTQIDTEAFF	TGTGCCACCCGGGGGACCCAAATCGACACTGAAGCTTTCTTT